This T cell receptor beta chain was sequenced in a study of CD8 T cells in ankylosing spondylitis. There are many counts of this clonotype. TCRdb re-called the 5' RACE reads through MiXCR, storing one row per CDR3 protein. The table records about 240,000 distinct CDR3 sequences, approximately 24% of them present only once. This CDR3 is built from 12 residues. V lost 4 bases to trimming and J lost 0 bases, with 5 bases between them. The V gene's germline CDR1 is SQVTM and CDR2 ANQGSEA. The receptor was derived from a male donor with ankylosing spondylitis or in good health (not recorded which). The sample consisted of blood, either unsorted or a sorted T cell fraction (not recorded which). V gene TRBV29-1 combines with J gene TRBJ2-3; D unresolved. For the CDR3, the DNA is TGCAGCGTTGGAAGTAGCACAGATACGCAGTATTTT. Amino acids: CSVGSSTDTQYF.